Sequencing of this TCR beta chain was carried out in a study of a mutant IDH1 vaccine in newly diagnosed glioma (TCRdb year 2021). Some background on the complete study: Patients received eight vaccinations in weeks 1, 3, 5, 7, 11, 15, 19 and 23, corresponding to visits V03 through V10. Vaccination began 4-6 weeks after radiotherapy alone, or alongside temozolomide cycles in the chemotherapy-containing groups. Of the roughly 32 treated patients, 62.5% were male and around 40% were female, and a mean age of roughly 41 years was recorded. Before enrollment, patients had received standard therapy of radiotherapy alone, temozolomide alone, or radiochemotherapy with temozolomide; most received the combination. Peripheral blood was collected at six visits: V03 (baseline), V05, V07, V10, V12 and V13. Longitudinal TCRB deep sequencing was performed for about two dozen treated patients wherever samples were available for exploratory analyses.

Per the publication, the time point label means: week 23, last vaccination. Every vaccine dose consisted of 300 ug of a 20-mer mutant IDH1 peptide in Montanide, administered subcutaneously together with topical imiquimod. Donors had newly diagnosed WHO grade 3 or 4 IDH1-mutant astrocytomas with loss of nuclear ATRX. The samples were drawn from NOA16, a multicentre, single-arm, open-label phase I trial in Germany that tested a mutant IDH1 peptide vaccine in humans for the first time. Genomic DNA for TCRB sequencing was extracted from EDTA blood using the DNeasy Blood and Tissue Kit. V is cut back by 4 bases and J by 1 base, with 4 bases in the junction unmatched. From its cysteine to its phenylalanine, the CDR3 spans 14 amino acids. The entry retains the CDR3 DNA only, 42 bases that are in frame from base 1. The germline V gene specifies LGHNA as CDR1 and YSLEER as CDR2. The library came from the immunoSEQ multiplex PCR assay. Rearranged TCR beta chain sequences were amplified using the hsTCRB Kit according to the manufacturer's protocol. An Illumina MiSeq was used to sequence the TCRB libraries. The published analysis was carried out like this. Demultiplexing, trimming and gene mapping were performed with the kit vendor's proprietary platform. TCRdb took over this immuneACCESS table, retaining in-frame rearrangements with V and J assigned. Such tables are incomplete; in checked studies, under half of the missing clones stem from an unresolved V gene, and the remainder is unexplained. The V and J calls and clone size come from that table; D and trimming were worked out from the DNA. For this sample the table gives tens of thousands of clones, of which under 90% were detected only once. 10% to 15% of the sample is in the top ten clones.

On the study overall, not on this receptor specifically: Availability determined which PBMC samples were chosen for TCRB deep sequencing. It was noted by the authors that analyses of patient blood samples could not be reproduced owing to sample limitations. Pseudoprogression appeared unrelated to alterations in the top peripheral T cell clonotypes detected by TCRB sequencing. Vaccine-induced immune responses across multiple MHC alleles were detected in over 80% of patients.

In regard to this clone: Its antigen specificity is not known. No base-level quality is on record; no much larger clone is a single base apart. Other nucleotide sequences in the sample specify the same CDR3.

Here the sequenced sample was PBMCs, taken from a glioma patient whose treatment included an IDH1 peptide vaccine. Recombination joined TRBV4-3 with TRBJ2-7; TRBD1 fits 7 bases in the junction. The source is a man aged 18 to 29 with glioma. Here is the DNA: TGCGCCAGCAGCCCAGGGACAGTTTCCTACGAGCAGTACTTC. Its amino acids are CASSPGTVSYEQYF.